Here is one TCR beta chain with its context. The sample belongs to a study of blood T cell repertoires in COVID-19. About the study: COVID-19 samples collected from the United States, Italy and Spain covered acute and convalescent phases. T cells, B-cell-depleted T cells, or PBMCs supplied cDNA or gDNA.

The CDR3 sequence is 17 residues long. Germline CDR1 and CDR2: SGHRS and YFSETQ. With 4 bases clipped from V and 0 bases from J, the junction kept 8 bases outside the gene matches. In the study's own analysis: Quantification of nucleated cells was approximated via reference gene primer amplification. TCRdb's copy holds only in-frame clones and misses some; the assay was immunoSEQ multiplex PCR. The V and J calls and clone size were taken over from that table, and D and trimming were inferred from the DNA. The table lists 90,000 to 120,000 clones, roughly 84% of them singletons. The V call is TRBV5-1, the J call TRBJ1-3, with 9 bases identical to TRBD1. This TCR was recovered from a man in his 60s with acute or convalescent COVID-19. The sample comprised peripheral blood. The CDR3 sequence: CASSLDRGPSSGNTIYF. CDR3 sequence (DNA): TGCGCCAGCAGCCTGGACAGGGGACCTAGCTCTGGAAACACCATATATTTT.